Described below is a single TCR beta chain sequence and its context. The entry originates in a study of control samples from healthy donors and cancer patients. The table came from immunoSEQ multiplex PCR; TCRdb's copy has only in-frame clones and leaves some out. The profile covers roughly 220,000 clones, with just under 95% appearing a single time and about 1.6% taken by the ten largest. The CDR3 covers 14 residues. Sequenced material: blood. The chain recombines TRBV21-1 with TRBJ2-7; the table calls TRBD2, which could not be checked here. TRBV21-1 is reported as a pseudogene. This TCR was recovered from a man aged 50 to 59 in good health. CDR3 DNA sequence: TGTGCCAGCAGCCCTCCGGAGGGCCCCTACGAGCAGTACTTC. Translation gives CASSPPEGPYEQYF.